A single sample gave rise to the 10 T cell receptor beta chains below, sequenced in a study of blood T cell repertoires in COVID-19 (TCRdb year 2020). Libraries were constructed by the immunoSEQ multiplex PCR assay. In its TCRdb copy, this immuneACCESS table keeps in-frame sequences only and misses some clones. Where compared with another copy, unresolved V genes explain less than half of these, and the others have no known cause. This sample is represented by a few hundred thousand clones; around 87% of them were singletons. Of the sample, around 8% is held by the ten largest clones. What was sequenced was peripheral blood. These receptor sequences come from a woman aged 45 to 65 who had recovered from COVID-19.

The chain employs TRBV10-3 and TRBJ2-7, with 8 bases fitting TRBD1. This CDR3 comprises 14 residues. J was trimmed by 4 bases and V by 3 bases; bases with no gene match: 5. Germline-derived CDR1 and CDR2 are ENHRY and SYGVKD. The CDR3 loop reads CAISEQGGFYEQYF. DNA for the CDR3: TGTGCCATCAGTGAACAGGGGGGCTTTTACGAGCAGTACTTC.

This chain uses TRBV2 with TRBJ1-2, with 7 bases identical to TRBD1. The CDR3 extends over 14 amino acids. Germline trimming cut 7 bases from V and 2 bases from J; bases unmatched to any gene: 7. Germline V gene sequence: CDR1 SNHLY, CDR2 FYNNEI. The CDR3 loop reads CASKLGQQNYGYTF. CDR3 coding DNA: TGTGCCAGCAAGCTGGGACAGCAAAACTATGGCTACACCTTC.

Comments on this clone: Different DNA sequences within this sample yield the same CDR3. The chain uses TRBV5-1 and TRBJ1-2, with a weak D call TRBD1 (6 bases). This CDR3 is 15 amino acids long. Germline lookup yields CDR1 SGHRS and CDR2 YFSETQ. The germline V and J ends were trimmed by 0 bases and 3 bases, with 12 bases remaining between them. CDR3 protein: CASSLALGGDYGYTF. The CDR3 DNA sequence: TGCGCCAGCAGCTTGGCCCTAGGGGGTGACTATGGCTACACCTTC.

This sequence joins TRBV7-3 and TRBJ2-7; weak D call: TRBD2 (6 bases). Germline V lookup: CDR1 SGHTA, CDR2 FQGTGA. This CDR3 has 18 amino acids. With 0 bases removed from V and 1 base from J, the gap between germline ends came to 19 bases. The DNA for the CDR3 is TGTGCCAGCAGCTTAACGCGGGGCGGGGCAGGGAAATCCTACGAGCAGTACTTC. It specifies CASSLTRGGAGKSYEQYF.

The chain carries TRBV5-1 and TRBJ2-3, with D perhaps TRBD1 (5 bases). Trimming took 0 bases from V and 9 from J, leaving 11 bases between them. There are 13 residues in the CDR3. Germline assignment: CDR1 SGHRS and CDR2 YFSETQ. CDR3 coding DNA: TGCGCCAGCAGCTTGGAGGCAGGGTTGACGCAGTATTTT. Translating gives CASSLEAGLTQYF.

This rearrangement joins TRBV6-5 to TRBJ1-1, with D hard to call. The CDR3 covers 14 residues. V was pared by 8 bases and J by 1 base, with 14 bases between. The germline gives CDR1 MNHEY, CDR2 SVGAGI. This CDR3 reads CASGRSRQNTEAFF. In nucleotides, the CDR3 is TGTGCCAGCGGCAGGTCGCGTCAGAACACTGAAGCTTTCTTT.

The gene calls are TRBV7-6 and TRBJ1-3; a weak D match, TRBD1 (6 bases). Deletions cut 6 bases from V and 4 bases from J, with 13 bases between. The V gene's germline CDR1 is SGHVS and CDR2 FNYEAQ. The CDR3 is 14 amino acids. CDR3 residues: CASSSAGVGNTIYF. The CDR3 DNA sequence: TGTGCCAGCAGTTCTGCAGGGGTCGGAAACACCATATATTTT.

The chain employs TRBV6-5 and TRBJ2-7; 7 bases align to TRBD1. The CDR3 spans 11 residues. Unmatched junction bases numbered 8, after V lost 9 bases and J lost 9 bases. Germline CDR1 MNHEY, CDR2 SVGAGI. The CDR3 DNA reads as TGTGCCAGTCAAAAGACAGGGATGCAGTACTTC. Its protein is CASQKTGMQYF.

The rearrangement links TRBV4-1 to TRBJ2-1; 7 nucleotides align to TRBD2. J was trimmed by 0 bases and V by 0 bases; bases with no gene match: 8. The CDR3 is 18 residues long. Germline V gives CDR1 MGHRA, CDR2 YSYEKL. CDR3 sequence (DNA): TGCGCCAGCAGCCAAGAATACCCCGGCGGGAGCTCCTACAATGAGCAGTTCTTC. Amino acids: CASSQEYPGGSSYNEQFF.

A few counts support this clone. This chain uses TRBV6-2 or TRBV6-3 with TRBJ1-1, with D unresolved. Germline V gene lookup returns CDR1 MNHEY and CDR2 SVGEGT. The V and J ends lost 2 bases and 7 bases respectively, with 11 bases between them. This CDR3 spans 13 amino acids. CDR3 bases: TGTGCCAGCAGTTACACTAACTTCGGTGAAGCTTTCTTT. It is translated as CASSYTNFGEAFF.